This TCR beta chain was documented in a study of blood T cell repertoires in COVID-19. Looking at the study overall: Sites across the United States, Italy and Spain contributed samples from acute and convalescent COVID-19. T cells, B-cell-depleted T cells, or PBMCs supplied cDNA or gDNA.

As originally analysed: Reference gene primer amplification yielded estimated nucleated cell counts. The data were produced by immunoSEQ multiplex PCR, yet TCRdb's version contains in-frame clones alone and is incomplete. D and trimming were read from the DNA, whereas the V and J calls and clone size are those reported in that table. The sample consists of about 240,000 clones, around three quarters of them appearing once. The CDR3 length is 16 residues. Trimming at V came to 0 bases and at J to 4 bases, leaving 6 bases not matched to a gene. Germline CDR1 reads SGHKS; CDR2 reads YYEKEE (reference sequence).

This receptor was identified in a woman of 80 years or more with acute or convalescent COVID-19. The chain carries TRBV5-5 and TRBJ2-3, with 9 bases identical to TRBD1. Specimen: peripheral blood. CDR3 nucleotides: TGTGCCAGCAGCTTGGGTAGGGACAGGGTCCCAGATACGCAGTATTTT. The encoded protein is CASSLGRDRVPDTQYF.